This TCR beta chain was obtained from a study of shared clonotypes between healthy human individuals. Study-wide results and limits: Estimated richness values were generally larger in naive subsets than in memory subsets.

Original analysis: For the immunoSEQ data, sequences were junction-only without quality scores, so filtering differed. The protocol was immunoSEQ multiplex PCR, while the TCRdb copy is restricted to in-frame clones and leaves out a portion. That table gives V, J and clone size, and the DNA gave D and trimming. The sample lists approximately 2.5 million clones, more than 80% occurring once. CDR3 length equals 14 residues. Per germline, CDR1 MDHEN and CDR2 SYDVKM. Remarks on this clone: Its cognate antigen is unknown.

The chain couples TRBV28 to TRBJ1-3, with 7 bases that match TRBD1. The source is a man aged 18 to 29 in good health. The sample comprised naive CD4+ T cells sorted from blood. This sample's subset: CD45RA+ positively selected. The DNA of the CDR3 is TGTGCTTCCGGACAGGTCGCTCTTGAAAACACCATATATTTT. Amino acid sequence: CASGQVALENTIYF.